This TCR beta chain was identified during a study of T cell changes during pregnancy in multiple sclerosis. Trimming took 4 bases from V and 5 from J; bases not matched to a gene: 5. The CDR3 runs 14 residues. Germline assignment: CDR1 SQVTM and CDR2 ANQGSEA. Clones were sequenced by immunoSEQ multiplex PCR, and TCRdb holds only the in-frame ones, with some missing. The sample shows around 60,000 clones, 92% of them seen only once. This receptor was obtained from a female donor with multiple sclerosis, enrolled in a pregnancy study. The rearrangement links TRBV29-1 to TRBJ2-7; 13 bases map to TRBD2. The specimen was peripheral blood, collected in the second trimester of pregnancy. CDR3 in DNA: TGCAGCGTTGCCGGGACTAGCGGGATCCACGAGCAGTACTTC. Encoded protein: CSVAGTSGIHEQYF.